This record covers a single T cell receptor beta chain. TCRdb keeps only in-frame clones here, not all; method: immunoSEQ multiplex PCR. The repertoire consists of about 110,000 clones, with roughly 80% occurring once and the leading ten covering roughly an eighth. This specimen comes from a study of control samples from healthy donors and cancer patients. With V trimmed by 6 bases and J by 3 bases, 6 bases remained unmatched. Germline loops: CDR1 ENHRY, CDR2 SYGVKD. The CDR3 length is 14 residues. This chain joins TRBV10-3 and TRBJ2-7, with 9 bases that match TRBD1. The receptor was derived from a woman aged 45-65 years in good health. The sample comprised blood. The CDR3, as DNA: TGTGCCATCAGACCCGGGACAGGGAACTACGAGCAGTACTTC. Translated: CAIRPGTGNYEQYF.